Below are 2 T cell receptor beta chains sequenced from a single sample in a study of siplizumab effects on memory and regulatory T cells. TCRdb's table, derived via immunoSEQ multiplex PCR, lists solely in-frame clones and lacks some. The sample consists of 70,000 to 95,000 clones, about 87% of them appearing once. The sequenced material came from CD4+ T cells sorted from blood. The receptor source for this set is a human donor in good health.

The CDR3 sequence is CASSSQGDSYNEQFF. The CDR3 DNA is TGTGCCAGCAGTTCGCAGGGCGACTCCTACAATGAGCAGTTCTTC. The V call is TRBV6-5, the J call TRBJ2-1; perhaps TRBD1 as D (5 bases). V shed 4 bases and J shed 0 bases, with 10 bases lying between them. This CDR3 has 15 residues. The V gene's germline CDR1 is MNHEY and CDR2 SVGAGI.

The DNA of the CDR3 is TGTGCCAGCACAAAATGGGATGAGCAGTTCTTC. It yields the protein CASTKWDEQFF. The chain links TRBV27 to TRBJ2-1; D remains unclear. Between the trimmed V and J ends, which lost 7 bases and 8 bases, there was a span of 9 bases. The CDR3 is 11 residues long. Germline V gene lookup returns CDR1 MNHEY and CDR2 SMNVEV (reference sequence).